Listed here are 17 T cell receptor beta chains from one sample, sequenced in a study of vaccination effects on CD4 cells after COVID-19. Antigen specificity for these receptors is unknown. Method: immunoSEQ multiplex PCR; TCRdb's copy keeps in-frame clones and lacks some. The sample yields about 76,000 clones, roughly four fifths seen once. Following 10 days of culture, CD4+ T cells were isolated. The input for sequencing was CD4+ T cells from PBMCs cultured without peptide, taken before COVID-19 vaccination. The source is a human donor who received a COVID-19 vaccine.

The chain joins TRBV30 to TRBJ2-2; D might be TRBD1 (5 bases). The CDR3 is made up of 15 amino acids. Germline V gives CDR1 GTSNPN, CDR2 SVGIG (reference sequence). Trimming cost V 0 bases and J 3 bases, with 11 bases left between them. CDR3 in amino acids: CAWSVPDSHTGELFF. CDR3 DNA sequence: TGTGCCTGGAGTGTACCAGACAGCCACACCGGGGAGCTGTTTTTT.

The CDR3 DNA follows: TGTGCCAGCAGTTTCACAGGGGCGGGGGAGCTGTTTTTT. This gives the protein CASSFTGAGELFF. The rearrangement uses TRBV12-3 or TRBV12-4 and TRBJ2-2; TRBD1 aligns across 7 bases. CDR3 length: 13 amino acids. The trim removed 3 bases at V and 8 bases at J, leaving 3 bases unmatched.

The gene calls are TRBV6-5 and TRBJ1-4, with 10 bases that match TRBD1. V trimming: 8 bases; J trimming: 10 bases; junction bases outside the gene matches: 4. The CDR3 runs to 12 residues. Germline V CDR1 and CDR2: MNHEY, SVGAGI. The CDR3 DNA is TGTGCCAGCGGGACAGGGGCGGGAAAACTGTTTTTT. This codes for CASGTGAGKLFF.

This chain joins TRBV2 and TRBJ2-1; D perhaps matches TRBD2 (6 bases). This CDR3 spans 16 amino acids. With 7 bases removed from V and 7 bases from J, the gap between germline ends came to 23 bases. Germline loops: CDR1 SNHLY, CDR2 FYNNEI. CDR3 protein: CASTPSDARWGNEQFF. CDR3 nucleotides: TGTGCCAGCACCCCTAGCGACGCCCGGTGGGGGAATGAGCAGTTCTTC.

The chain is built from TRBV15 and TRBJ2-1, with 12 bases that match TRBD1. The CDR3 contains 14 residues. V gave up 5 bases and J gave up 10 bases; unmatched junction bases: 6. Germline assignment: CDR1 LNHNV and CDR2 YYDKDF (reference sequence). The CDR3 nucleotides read TGTGCCACCAGCCGGGACAGGGGGCAGGGAGAGCAGTTCTTC. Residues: CATSRDRGQGEQFF.

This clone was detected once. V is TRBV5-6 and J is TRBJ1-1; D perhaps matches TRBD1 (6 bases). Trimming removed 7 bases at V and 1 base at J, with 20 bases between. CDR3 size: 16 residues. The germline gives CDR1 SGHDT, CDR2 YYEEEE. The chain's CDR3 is CASGGTGAGKNTEAFF. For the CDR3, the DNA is TGTGCCAGCGGAGGGACGGGGGCTGGTAAGAACACTGAAGCTTTCTTT.

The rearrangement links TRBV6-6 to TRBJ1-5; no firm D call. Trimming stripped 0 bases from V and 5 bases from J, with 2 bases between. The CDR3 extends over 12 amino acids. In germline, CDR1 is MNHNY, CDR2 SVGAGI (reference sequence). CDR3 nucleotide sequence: TGTGCCAGCAGTTACTCCGATCAGCCCCAGCATTTT. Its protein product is CASSYSDQPQHF.

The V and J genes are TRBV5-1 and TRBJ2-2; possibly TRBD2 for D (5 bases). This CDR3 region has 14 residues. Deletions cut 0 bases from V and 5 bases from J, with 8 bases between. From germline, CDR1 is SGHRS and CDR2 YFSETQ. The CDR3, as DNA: TGCGCCAGCAGCTTGGCGGGAAGGACCGGGGAGCTGTTTTTT. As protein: CASSLAGRTGELFF.

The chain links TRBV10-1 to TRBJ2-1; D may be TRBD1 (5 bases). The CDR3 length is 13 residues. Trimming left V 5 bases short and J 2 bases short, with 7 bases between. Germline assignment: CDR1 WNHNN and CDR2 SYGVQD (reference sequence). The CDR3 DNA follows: TGCGCCAGCAGTCAGGACACCTACAATGAGCAGTTCTTC. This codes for CASSQDTYNEQFF.

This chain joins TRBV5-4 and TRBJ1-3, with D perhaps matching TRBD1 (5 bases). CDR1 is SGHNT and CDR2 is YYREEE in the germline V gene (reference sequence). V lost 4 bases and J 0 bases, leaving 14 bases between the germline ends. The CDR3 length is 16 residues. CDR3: CASSTSDTRSGNTIYF. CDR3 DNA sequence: TGTGCCAGCAGCACCTCGGACACCCGCTCTGGAAACACCATATATTTT.

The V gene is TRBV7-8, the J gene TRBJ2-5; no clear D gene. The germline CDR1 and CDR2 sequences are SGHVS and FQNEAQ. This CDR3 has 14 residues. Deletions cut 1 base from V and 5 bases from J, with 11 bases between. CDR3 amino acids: CASSLGLQSETQYF. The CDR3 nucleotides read TGTGCCAGCAGCTTAGGTCTCCAATCGGAGACCCAGTACTTC.

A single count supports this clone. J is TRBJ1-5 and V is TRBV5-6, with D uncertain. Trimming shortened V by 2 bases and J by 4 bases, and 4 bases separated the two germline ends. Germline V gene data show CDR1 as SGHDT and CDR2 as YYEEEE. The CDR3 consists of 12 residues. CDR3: CASSFMNQPQHF. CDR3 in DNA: TGTGCCAGCAGCTTTATGAATCAGCCCCAGCATTTT. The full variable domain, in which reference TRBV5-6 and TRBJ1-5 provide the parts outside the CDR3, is DAGVTQSPTHLIKTRGQQVTLRCSPKSGHDTVSWYQQALGQGPQFIFQYYEEEERQRGNFPDRFSGHQFPNYSSELNVNALLLGDSALYLCASSFMNQPQHFGDGTRLSIL.

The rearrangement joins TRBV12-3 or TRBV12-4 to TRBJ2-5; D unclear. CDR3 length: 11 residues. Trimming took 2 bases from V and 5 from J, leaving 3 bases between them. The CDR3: CASSLRETQYF. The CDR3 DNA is TGTGCCAGCAGTTTAAGGGAGACCCAGTACTTC.

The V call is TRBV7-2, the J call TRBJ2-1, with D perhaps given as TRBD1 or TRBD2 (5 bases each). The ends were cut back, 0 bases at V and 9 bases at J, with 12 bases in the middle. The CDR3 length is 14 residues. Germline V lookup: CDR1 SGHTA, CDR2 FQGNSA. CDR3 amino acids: CASSLAPEGSEQFF. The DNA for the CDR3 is TGTGCCAGCAGCTTAGCGCCCGAGGGGAGTGAGCAGTTCTTC.

The CDR3 DNA reads TGTGCCAGCAGCCATAGCGACAGGGGGCGCGCCGGGGAGCTGTTTTTT. Its protein is CASSHSDRGRAGELFF. The J gene is TRBJ2-2, the V gene TRBV3-1 (or the pseudogene TRBV3-2); 10 positions match TRBD1. The trim removed 3 bases at V and 6 bases at J, leaving 7 bases unmatched. The CDR3 is made up of 16 amino acids. The germline V gene encodes CDR1 LGHDT and CDR2 YNNKEL (reference sequence).

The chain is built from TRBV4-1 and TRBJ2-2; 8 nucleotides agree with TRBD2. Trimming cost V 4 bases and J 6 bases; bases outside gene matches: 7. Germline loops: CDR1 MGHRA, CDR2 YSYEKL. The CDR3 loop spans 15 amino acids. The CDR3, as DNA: TGCGCCAGCAGCCTAAAACGGACTAGCCCCGGGGAGCTGTTTTTT. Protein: CASSLKRTSPGELFF.

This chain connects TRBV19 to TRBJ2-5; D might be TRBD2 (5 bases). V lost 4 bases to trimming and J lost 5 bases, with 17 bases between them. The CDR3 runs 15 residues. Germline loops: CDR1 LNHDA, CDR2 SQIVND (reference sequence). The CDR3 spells CASSTPSGSAETQYF. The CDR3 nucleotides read TGTGCCAGTAGTACTCCCTCGGGGAGTGCGGAGACCCAGTACTTC.